The following is a T cell receptor (beta chain) sequence with its context. This record belongs to a study of shared clonotypes between healthy human individuals. The repertoire was sequenced with immunoSEQ multiplex PCR; TCRdb's copy has only in-frame clones and lacks some. The data show over a million clones, about 96% seen once. The TCR originated in a man aged 30 to 39 in good health. Sequenced input: naive CD4+ T cells sorted from blood. Subset given: CD45RA+ positively selected.

In DNA, the CDR3 is TGCGCCAGTGGCCTAGGACAGGGGGCGCCCTACGAGCAGTACTTC. Translation gives CASGLGQGAPYEQYF. The chain employs TRBV4-1 and TRBJ2-7; 11 bases map to TRBD1. The germline V gene has CDR1 MGHRA and CDR2 YSYEKL. The CDR3 covers 15 residues. V was clipped by 9 bases and J by 2 bases; unmatched bases: 9.